This TCR beta chain emerged from a study of cytotoxic CD8 clonotypes in ibrutinib-treated CLL. Study-wide background: The patients comprised approximately 11 relapsed/refractory and 15 treatment-naive cases, approximately 17 IGHV unmutated. Complete response was seen in 2 patients and partial in approximately 24; roughly twelve progressed and 14 stayed remitted after a median around 64 months. Study-wide findings and caveats: Clonality was elevated at ibrutinib response and had returned toward baseline at progression.

A remark on this clone: Its antigen is currently unknown.

CDR3 length: 11 amino acids. The germline V and J ends were trimmed by 3 bases and 9 bases, with 11 bases remaining between them. The germline gives CDR1 DFQATT, CDR2 SNEGSKA (reference sequence). TCRdb's copy holds only in-frame clones and misses some; the assay was immunoSEQ multiplex PCR. Altogether about 200,000 clones are present, 60% to 80% being singletons, with the ten largest covering about an eighth. About 2 micrograms of genomic DNA from cryopreserved PBMCs went into TCR beta libraries. The chain employs TRBV20-1 and TRBJ2-5; no definite D call. This TCR was recovered from a human donor with chronic lymphocytic leukemia. The material sequenced was PBMCs, taken after 12 months of ibrutinib treatment. The CDR3 sequence is CSARHYMAQYF. Here the CDR3 DNA reads TGCAGTGCTAGGCATTACATGGCCCAGTACTTC.